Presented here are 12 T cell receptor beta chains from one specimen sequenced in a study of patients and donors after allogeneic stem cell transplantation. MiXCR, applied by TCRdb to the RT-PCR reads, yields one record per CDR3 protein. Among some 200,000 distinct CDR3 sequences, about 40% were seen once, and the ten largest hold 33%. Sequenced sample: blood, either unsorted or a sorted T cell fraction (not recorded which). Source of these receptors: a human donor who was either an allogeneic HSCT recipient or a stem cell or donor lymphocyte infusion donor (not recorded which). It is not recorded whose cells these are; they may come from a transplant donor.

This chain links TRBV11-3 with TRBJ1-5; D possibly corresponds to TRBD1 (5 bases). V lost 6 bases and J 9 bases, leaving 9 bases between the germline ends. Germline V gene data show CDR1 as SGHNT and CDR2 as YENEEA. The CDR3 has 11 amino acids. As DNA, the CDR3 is TGTGCCAGCAGGAGGGGAAGGCCCCAGCATTTT. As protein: CASRRGRPQHF.

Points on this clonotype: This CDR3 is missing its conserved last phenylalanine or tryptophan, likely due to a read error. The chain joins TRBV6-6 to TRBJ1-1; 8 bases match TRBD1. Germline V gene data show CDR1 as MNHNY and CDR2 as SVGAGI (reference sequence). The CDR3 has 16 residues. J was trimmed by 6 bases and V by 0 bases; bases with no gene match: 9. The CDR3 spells CASSYSIGQGAAEAFL. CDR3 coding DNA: TGTGCCAGCAGTTACTCGATCGGCCAGGGGGCCGCTGAAGCTTTCTTG.

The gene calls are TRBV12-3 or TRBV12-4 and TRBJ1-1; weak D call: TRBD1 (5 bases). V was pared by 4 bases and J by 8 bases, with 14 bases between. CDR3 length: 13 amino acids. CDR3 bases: TGTGCCAGCAGTTCAGGGTTGATCAGAGAAGCTTTCTTT. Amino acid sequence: CASSSGLIREAFF.

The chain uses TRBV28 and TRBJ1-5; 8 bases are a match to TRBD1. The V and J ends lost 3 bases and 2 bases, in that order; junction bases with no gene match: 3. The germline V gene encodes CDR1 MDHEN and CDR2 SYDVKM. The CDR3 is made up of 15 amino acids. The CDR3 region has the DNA TGTGCCAGCAGTTTCTCGGACAGGGGCAATCAGCCCCAGCATTTT. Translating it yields CASSFSDRGNQPQHF.

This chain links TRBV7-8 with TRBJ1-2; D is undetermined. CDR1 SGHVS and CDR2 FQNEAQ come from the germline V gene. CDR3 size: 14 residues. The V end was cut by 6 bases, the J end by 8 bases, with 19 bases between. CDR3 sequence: CASSPRIAVEGYTF. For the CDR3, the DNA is TGTGCCAGCAGTCCCAGGATAGCAGTAGAAGGCTACACCTTC.

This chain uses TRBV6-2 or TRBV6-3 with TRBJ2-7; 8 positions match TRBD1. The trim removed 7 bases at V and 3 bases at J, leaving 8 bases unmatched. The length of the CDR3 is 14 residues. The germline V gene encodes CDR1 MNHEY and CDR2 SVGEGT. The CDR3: CASTEDRDFYEQYF. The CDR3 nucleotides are TGTGCCAGCACCGAGGACAGGGACTTCTACGAGCAGTACTTC.

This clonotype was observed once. The CDR3 DNA reads as TGCGCCAGCAGCCAAAATTACCGGGGGAAAGTGAGCAATCAGCCCCAGCATTTT. Translated: CASSQNYRGKVSNQPQHF. The chain is built from TRBV4-3 and TRBJ1-5, with a tentative D call TRBD1 (5 bases). Trimming shortened V by 2 bases and J by 1 base, and 18 bases separated the two germline ends. The CDR3 length is 18 residues. The V gene's germline CDR1 is LGHNA and CDR2 YSLEER.

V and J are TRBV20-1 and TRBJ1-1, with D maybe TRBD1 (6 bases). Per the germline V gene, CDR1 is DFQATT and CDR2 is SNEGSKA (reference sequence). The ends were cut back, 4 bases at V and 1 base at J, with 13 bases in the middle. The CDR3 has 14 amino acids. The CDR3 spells CSATQGWANTEAFF. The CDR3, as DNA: TGCAGTGCTACCCAGGGGTGGGCGAACACTGAAGCTTTCTTT.

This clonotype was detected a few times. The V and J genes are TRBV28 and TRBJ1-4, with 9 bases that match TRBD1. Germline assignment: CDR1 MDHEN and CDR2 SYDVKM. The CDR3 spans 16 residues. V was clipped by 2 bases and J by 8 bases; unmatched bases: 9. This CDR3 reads CASSLIPTGGWEKLFF. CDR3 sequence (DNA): TGTGCCAGCAGTTTAATCCCGACAGGGGGTTGGGAAAAACTGTTTTTT.

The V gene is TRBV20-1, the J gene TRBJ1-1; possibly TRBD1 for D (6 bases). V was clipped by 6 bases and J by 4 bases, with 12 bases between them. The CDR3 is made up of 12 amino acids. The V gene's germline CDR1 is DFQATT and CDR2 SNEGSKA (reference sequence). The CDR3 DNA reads TGCAGTGCAAATGAACAGGGCACTGAAGCTTTCTTT. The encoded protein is CSANEQGTEAFF.

CDR3 DNA sequence: TGTGCCAGCAGTTCCAGTAGGGGGCCCACTGAAGCTTTCTTT. Residues: CASSSSRGPTEAFF. V is TRBV7-2 and J is TRBJ1-1; 7 positions match TRBD1. Losses at the gene ends were 6 bases for V and 4 bases for J; bases not matched to a gene: 8. The CDR3 contains 14 residues. Germline V lookup: CDR1 SGHTA, CDR2 FQGNSA.

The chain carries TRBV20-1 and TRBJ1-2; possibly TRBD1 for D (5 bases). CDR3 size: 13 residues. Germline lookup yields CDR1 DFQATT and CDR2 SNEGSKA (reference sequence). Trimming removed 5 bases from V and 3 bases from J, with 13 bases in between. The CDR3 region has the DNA TGCAGTGCTGCTGAGCGGGGCCACTATGGCTACACCTTC. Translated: CSAAERGHYGYTF.